The source of this T cell receptor beta chain is a study of technical replicates of blood from a handful of donors. With 2 bases clipped from V and 9 bases from J, the junction kept 3 bases outside the gene matches. The CDR3 loop spans 12 amino acids. Germline V gives CDR1 SQVTM, CDR2 ANQGSEA. The table came from immunoSEQ multiplex PCR; TCRdb's copy has only in-frame clones and leaves some out. Of more than 65,000 clones listed, around 91% are singletons. The clonotype comes from a human donor in good health. Some clones in this sample may be carry-over from other donors' samples. The genes are TRBV29-1 and TRBJ2-1; 8 nucleotides line up with TRBD2. The sequencing sample was made of T cells isolated from PBMCs. CDR3 sequence: CSVELREAEQFF. CDR3 sequence (DNA): TGCAGCGTTGAATTGCGGGAGGCTGAGCAGTTCTTC.